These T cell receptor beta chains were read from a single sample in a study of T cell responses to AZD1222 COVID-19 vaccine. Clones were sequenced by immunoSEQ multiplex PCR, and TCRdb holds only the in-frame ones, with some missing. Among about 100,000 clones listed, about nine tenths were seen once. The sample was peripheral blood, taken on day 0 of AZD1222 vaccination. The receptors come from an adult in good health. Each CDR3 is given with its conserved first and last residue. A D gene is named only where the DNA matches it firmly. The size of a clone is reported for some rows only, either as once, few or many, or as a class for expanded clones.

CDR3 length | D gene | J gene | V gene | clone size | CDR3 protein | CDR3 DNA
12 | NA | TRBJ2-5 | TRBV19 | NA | CASMGVGETQYF | TGTGCCAGTATGGGGGTAGGGGAGACCCAGTACTTC
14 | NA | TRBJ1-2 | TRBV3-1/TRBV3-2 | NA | CASSQFGTNYGYTF | TGTGCCAGCAGCCAGTTCGGCACTAACTATGGCTACACCTTC
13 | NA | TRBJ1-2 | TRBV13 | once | CASSRGALGGYTF | TGTGCCAGCAGCCGCGGGGCCTTAGGTGGCTACACCTTC
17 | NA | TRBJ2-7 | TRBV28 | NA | CASSHPTRDASLEEQYF | TGTGCCAGCAGCCACCCCACCCGGGACGCAAGTTTGGAAGAGCAGTACTTC
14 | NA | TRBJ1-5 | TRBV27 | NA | CASTSTAGNQPQHF | TGTGCCAGCACTTCGACAGCGGGGAATCAGCCCCAGCATTTT
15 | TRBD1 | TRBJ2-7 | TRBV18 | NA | CASSSLTGGSYEQYF | TGTGCCAGCTCATCGTTGACAGGGGGCTCGTACGAGCAGTACTTC
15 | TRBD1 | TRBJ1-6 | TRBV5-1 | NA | CASSWGTGGDSPLHF | TGCGCCAGCAGCTGGGGGACAGGGGGCGACTCACCCCTCCACTTT
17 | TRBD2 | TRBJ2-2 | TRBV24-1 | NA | CATSDPSGGINTGELFF | TGTGCCACCAGTGATCCAAGCGGGGGGATCAACACCGGGGAGCTGTTTTTT
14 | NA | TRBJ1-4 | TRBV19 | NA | CASSMGRSAEKLFF | TGTGCCAGTAGTATGGGTAGGTCAGCAGAAAAACTGTTTTTT
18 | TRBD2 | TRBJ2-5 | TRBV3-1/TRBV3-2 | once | CASSQDDLSSGGRETQYF | TGTGCCAGCAGCCAAGATGATCTGTCCAGCGGGGGGCGAGAGACCCAGTACTTC
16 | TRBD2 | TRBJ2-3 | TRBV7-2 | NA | CASSSLAGGFVDTQYF | TGTGCCAGCAGCTCACTAGCGGGGGGGTTCGTGGATACGCAGTATTTT
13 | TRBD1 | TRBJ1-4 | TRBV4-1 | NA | CASSQETGKKLFF | TGCGCCAGCAGCCAAGAGACAGGGAAAAAACTGTTTTTT
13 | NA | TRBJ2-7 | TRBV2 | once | CASSEAYSYEQYF | TGTGCCAGCAGTGAAGCGTACAGCTACGAGCAGTACTTC
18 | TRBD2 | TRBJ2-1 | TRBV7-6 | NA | CASSPSWAGGAVDNEQFF | TGTGCCAGCAGCCCCAGTTGGGCGGGGGGGGCTGTGGACAATGAGCAGTTCTTC
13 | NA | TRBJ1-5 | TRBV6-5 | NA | CASRQYSNQPQHF | TGTGCCAGCAGACAGTATAGCAATCAGCCCCAGCATTTT
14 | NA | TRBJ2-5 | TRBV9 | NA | CASSLGPRGETQYF | TGTGCCAGCAGCCTAGGACCCCGGGGAGAGACCCAGTACTTC